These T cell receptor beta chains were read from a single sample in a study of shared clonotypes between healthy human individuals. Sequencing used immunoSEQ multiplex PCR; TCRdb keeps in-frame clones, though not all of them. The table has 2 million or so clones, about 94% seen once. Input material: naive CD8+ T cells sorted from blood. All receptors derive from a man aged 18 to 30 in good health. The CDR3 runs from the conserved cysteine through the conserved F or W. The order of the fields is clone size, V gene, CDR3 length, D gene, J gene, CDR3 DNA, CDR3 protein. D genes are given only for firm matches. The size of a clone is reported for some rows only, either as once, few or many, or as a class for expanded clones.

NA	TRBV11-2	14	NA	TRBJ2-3	TGTGCCAGCAGCATATTGACAGTCACAGATACGCAGTATTTT	CASSILTVTDTQYF
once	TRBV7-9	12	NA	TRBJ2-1	TGTGCCAGCAGCTTATACACGGCTGAGCAGTTCTTC	CASSLYTAEQFF
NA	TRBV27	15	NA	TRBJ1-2	TGTGCCAGCAGTTTATCGTCCGACAGTAACTATGGCTACACCTTC	CASSLSSDSNYGYTF
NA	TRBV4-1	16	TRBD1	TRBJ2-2	TGCGCCAGCAGCCAAGAGGACAGGGGATTGGTCGGGGAGCTGTTTTTT	CASSQEDRGLVGELFF
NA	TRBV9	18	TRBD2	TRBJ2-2	TGTGCCAGCAGCGTAGATCCCAGCGGGAGGTGGAACACCGGGGAGCTGTTTTTT	CASSVDPSGRWNTGELFF
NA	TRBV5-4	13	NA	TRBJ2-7	TGTGCCAGCAGCTCACGCGGCTCCTACGAGCAGTACTTC	CASSSRGSYEQYF
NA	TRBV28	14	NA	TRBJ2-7	TGTGCCAGCAGTTTATTAGGCTTATCCTACGAGCAGTACTTC	CASSLLGLSYEQYF
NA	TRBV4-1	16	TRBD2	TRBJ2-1	TGCGCCAGCAGCCAAGCGGCCCTAGCGGGGGACCATGAGCAGTTCTTC	CASSQAALAGDHEQFF
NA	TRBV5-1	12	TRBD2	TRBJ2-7	TGCGCCAGCTCTTGGTCAGCGGGGGAGCAGTACTTC	CASSWSAGEQYF
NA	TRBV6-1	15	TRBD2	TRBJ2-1	TGTGCCAGCAGTGAAGCAAGGACTAGCTGGAATGAGCAGTTCTTC	CASSEARTSWNEQFF
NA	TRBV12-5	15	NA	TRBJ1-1	TGTGCTAGTGGTTTGGTACTCGGGGGTGACACTGAAGCTTTCTTT	CASGLVLGGDTEAFF
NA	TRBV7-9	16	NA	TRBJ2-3	TGTGCCAGCAGCGCCCCTCTGGGGGTTAGCACAGATACGCAGTATTTT	CASSAPLGVSTDTQYF
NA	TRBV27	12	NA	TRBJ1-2	TGTGCCAGCAGTTCTTCTAACTATGGCTACACCTTC	CASSSSNYGYTF
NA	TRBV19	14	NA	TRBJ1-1	TGTGCCAGTACCCCAGGGTGGGGGGAACCTGAAGCTTTCTTT	CASTPGWGEPEAFF
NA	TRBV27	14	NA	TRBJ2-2	TGTGCCAGCGGGGCAGGGGTATCGTCCGGGGAGCTGTTTTTT	CASGAGVSSGELFF
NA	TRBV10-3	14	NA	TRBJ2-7	TGTGCCATCAGTGAGTCAGGGATCCGGAACGAGCAGTACTTC	CAISESGIRNEQYF
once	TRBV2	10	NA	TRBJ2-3	TGTGCCAGCAATCAGAATACGCAGTATTTT	CASNQNTQYF
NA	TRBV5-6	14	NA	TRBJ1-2	TGTGCCAGCAGCCATGTAGGGGGTCCGGACGGCTACACCTTC	CASSHVGGPDGYTF
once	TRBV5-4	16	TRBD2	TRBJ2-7	TGTGCCAGCAGCACCAGGACTAGCGGCCTTCCCTACGAGCAGTACTTC	CASSTRTSGLPYEQYF
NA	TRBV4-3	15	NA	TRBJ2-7	TGCGCCAGCAGCCAAGGAACCTACAGCTCCTACGAGCAGTACTTC	CASSQGTYSSYEQYF
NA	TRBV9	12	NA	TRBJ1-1	TGTGCCAGCAGCTCACAGGGCACTGAAGCTTTCTTT	CASSSQGTEAFF
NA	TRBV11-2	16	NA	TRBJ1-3	TGTGCCAGCAGCTTAATTAGGTGGACCTCTGGAAACACCATATATTTT	CASSLIRWTSGNTIYF
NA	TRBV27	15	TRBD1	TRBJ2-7	TGTGCCAGCAGTCTGACAGGGGGGAACTCCTACGAGCAGTACTTC	CASSLTGGNSYEQYF
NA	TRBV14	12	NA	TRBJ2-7	TGTGCCAGCAGCCAAGATTCACAGCCTCGGTACTTC	CASSQDSQPRYF
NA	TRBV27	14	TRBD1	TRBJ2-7	TGTGCCAGCAGTTTCAGGGGGTCCCTTTACGAGCAGTACTTC	CASSFRGSLYEQYF
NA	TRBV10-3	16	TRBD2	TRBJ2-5	TGTGCCATCTCTGCGGGGCGGGAGGGAAGAGAAGAGACCCAGTACTTC	CAISAGREGREETQYF
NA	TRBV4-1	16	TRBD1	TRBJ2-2	TGCGCCAGCAGCCAAGGACAGGGGGCTCTCACCGGGGAGCTGTTTTTT	CASSQGQGALTGELFF
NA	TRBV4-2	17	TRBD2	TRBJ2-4	TGTGCCAGCAGCCAAGATCGGGCAAGCGGGGGCAAAAACATTCAGTACTTC	CASSQDRASGGKNIQYF
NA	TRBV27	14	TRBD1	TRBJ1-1	TGTGCCAGCAGTACCCGGGACAGGCTCCCTGAAGCTTTCTTT	CASSTRDRLPEAFF
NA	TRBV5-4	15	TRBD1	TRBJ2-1	TGTGCCAGCAGCCCCGGGACAGTCTCCTACAATGAGCAGTTCTTC	CASSPGTVSYNEQFF
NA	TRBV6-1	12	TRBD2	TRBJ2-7	TGTGCCAGCAGTGACGGGGGGAACGAGCAGTACTTC	CASSDGGNEQYF
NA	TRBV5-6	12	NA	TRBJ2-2	TGTGCCAGCAGCTTCGGGGCCGGGGAGCTGTTTTTT	CASSFGAGELFF